This TCR beta chain was observed in a study of T cell responses to AZD1222 COVID-19 vaccine. Clones were read by immunoSEQ multiplex PCR, and TCRdb kept only the in-frame ones, dropping some. Found here are 70,000 to 75,000 clones, 60% to 85% of them singletons; the top ten hold less than 50%. V dropped 4 bases and J dropped 2 bases, with 3 bases sitting between them. Germline V lookup: CDR1 SNHLY, CDR2 FYNNEI. CDR3 length: 11 amino acids. This TCR came from an adult who received the AZD1222 COVID-19 vaccine. This specimen was peripheral blood, taken 28 days after the second AZD1222 dose. The chain carries TRBV2 and TRBJ2-7; unclear D gene. The CDR3 reads CASSGTYEQYF. Here the CDR3 DNA reads TGTGCCAGCAGTGGGACCTACGAGCAGTACTTC.